This TCR beta chain was sequenced in a study of T cells in Graves' hyperthyroidism and ophthalmopathy. Concerning this clonotype itself: Its antigen is currently unknown.

Per germline, CDR1 DFQATT and CDR2 SNEGSKA (reference sequence). Trimming left V 4 bases short and J 2 bases short, with 14 bases between. CDR3 length equals 14 residues. Investigators excluded patients with uncontrolled infection, other autoimmune disease, pregnancy or lactation. The diagnoses drew upon clinical symptoms, serum thyroxine and TRAb, thyroid ultrasound and orbital computed tomography. The study collected blood at first hyperthyroidism diagnosis, before any ophthalmopathy symptoms arose. The source material, RNA transcripts, was used to amplify TCR beta CDR3 regions. First-round RT-PCR of the TCR CDR3 relied on the HTBI primer set. TCRdb re-called the multiplex PCR reads through MiXCR, storing one row per CDR3 protein. Of approximately 360,000 distinct CDR3 sequences listed, around 16% were seen once; the top ten hold roughly a quarter. General study points: Ophthalmopathy and stable hyperthyroidism were separated by a 13 V-J model.

The genes are TRBV20-1 and TRBJ2-5; D not certain. Sequenced: blood. The sequence was collected from a woman under 30 with Graves' hyperthyroidism that later progressed to Graves' ophthalmopathy. CDR3 DNA sequence: TGCAGTGCTACCAGACACCCCGAACAAGAGACCCAGTACTTC. Protein sequence: CSATRHPEQETQYF.